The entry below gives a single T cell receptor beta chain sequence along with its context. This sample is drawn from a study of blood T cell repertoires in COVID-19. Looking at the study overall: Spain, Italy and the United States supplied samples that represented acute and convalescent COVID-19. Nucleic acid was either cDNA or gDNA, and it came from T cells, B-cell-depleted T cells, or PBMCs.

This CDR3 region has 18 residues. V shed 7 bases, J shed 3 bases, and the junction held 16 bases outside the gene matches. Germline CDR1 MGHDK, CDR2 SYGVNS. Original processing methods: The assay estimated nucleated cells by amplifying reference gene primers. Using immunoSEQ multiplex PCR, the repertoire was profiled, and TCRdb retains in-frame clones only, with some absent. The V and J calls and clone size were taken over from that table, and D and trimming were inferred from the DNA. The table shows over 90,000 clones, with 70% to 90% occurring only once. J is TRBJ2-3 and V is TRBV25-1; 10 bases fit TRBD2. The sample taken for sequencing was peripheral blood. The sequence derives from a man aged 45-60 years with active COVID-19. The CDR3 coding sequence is TGTGCCAGCACCACGGCGCGAGCGGGGGGGCAAGAAACAGATACGCAGTATTTT. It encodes CASTTARAGGQETDTQYF.